Below, 11 T cell receptor beta chains from the same sample are listed, as sequenced in a study of blood T cell repertoires in COVID-19. This table comes from immunoSEQ multiplex PCR, and its TCRdb copy is limited to in-frame clones, with some not included. Of approximately 8,800 clones listed, about 88% are singletons. The material sequenced was peripheral blood. Every receptor here comes from a human donor with active COVID-19. The donor label of this sample is uncertain.

The chain joins TRBV19 to TRBJ2-7, with 13 bases identical to TRBD2. The CDR3 loop spans 15 amino acids. The trim removed 4 bases at V and 5 bases at J, leaving 5 bases unmatched. CDR1 is LNHDA and CDR2 is SQIVND in the germline V gene (reference sequence). CDR3 amino acids: CASSTTTSGRNEQYF. CDR3 DNA: TGTGCCAGTAGTACCACGACTAGCGGGAGGAACGAGCAGTACTTC.

The gene calls are TRBV10-1 and TRBJ2-3, with D tentatively TRBD1 (6 bases). Germline V lookup: CDR1 WNHNN, CDR2 SYGVQD (reference sequence). This CDR3 comprises 15 residues. Trimming shortened V by 0 bases and J by 3 bases, and 10 bases separated the two germline ends. The CDR3 sequence: CASSESWGRTDTQYF. The DNA of the CDR3 is TGCGCCAGCAGTGAGTCGTGGGGGCGAACAGATACGCAGTATTTT.

The chain links TRBV6-2 or TRBV6-3 to TRBJ2-7; D not certain. Trimming took off 0 bases at V and 4 bases at J, with 13 bases between the two ends. Germline V gene sequence: CDR1 MNHEY, CDR2 SVGEGT. This CDR3 comprises 15 residues. The CDR3 DNA is TGTGCCAGCAGTTACTCGAGAGGTGTGGCGTACGAGCAGTACTTC. It translates to CASSYSRGVAYEQYF.

The chain carries TRBV19 and TRBJ2-5; 7 nucleotides match TRBD1. The CDR3 covers 16 residues. Germline V gene data show CDR1 as LNHDA and CDR2 as SQIVND (reference sequence). Trimming at V came to 3 bases and at J to 2 bases, leaving 9 bases not matched to a gene. The CDR3 sequence: CASSMLRGNGQETQYF. The CDR3 bases are TGTGCCAGTAGTATGCTCAGGGGGAACGGACAAGAGACCCAGTACTTC.

The rearrangement links TRBV11-2 to TRBJ2-7, with D hard to call. The CDR3 sequence is 12 residues long. Looked up from germline, CDR1 is SGHAT and CDR2 is FQNNGV. With 10 bases removed from V and 6 bases from J, the gap between germline ends came to 16 bases. The DNA of the CDR3 is TGTGCCAACGCCCACGCATTCGGCGAGCAGTACTTC. It yields the protein CANAHAFGEQYF.

V and J are TRBV5-8 and TRBJ2-1, with 10 nucleotides matching TRBD2. From germline, CDR1 is SGHTS and CDR2 YDEGEE. CDR3 length equals 17 residues. The trim removed 3 bases at V and 6 bases at J, leaving 12 bases unmatched. The CDR3 sequence is CASSSTSGILWRNEQFF. The CDR3 coding sequence is TGTGCCAGCAGCTCCACTAGCGGGATACTTTGGCGCAATGAGCAGTTCTTC. Full variable domain (remainder filled in from reference TRBV5-8 and TRBJ2-1): EAGVTQSPTHLIKTRGQQATLRCSPISGHTSVYWYQQALGLGLQFLLWYDEGEERNRGNFPPRFSGRQFPNYSSELNVNALELEDSALYLCASSSTSGILWRNEQFFGPGTRLTVL.

The genes are TRBV5-6 and TRBJ2-1; 16 bases agree with TRBD2. Germline V gene data show CDR1 as SGHDT and CDR2 as YYEEEE. Unmatched junction bases numbered 2, after V lost 4 bases and J lost 7 bases. The CDR3 length is 15 residues. The DNA for the CDR3 is TGTGCCAGCAGCCTGGGACTAGCGGGAGGGAATGAGCAGTTCTTC. Translation gives CASSLGLAGGNEQFF.

The J gene is TRBJ2-7, the V gene TRBV5-1, with TRBD2 matching over 8 bases. Germline-derived CDR1 and CDR2 are SGHRS and YFSETQ. The junction had 9 bases not matched to a gene; V was cut back by 7 bases and J by 3 bases. The CDR3 runs 14 residues. CDR3 in amino acids: CASAMASGYYEQYF. For the CDR3, the DNA is TGCGCCAGCGCTATGGCTAGCGGGTACTACGAGCAGTACTTC. The full variable domain, its missing parts supplied by reference TRBV5-1 and TRBJ2-7, is KAGVTQTPRYLIKTRGQQVTLSCSPISGHRSVSWYQQTPGQGLQFLFEYFSETQRNKGNFPGRFSGRQFSNSRSEMNVSTLELGDSALYLCASAMASGYYEQYFGPGTRLTVT.

The V and J genes are TRBV6-5 and TRBJ1-4; the D gene is possibly TRBD1 (5 bases). CDR1 and CDR2 from the germline V gene are MNHEY and SVGAGI. The CDR3 extends over 14 amino acids. V lost 6 bases to trimming and J lost 7 bases, with 15 bases between them. The CDR3 region has the DNA TGTGCCAGCAGGACAGATCAGGGTTTTGAAAAACTGTTTTTT. It codes for CASRTDQGFEKLFF.

This chain uses TRBV7-9 with TRBJ2-3; D is uncertain. Germline V gene data show CDR1 as SEHNR and CDR2 as FQNEAQ (reference sequence). The CDR3 totals 13 residues. Trimming took 5 bases from V and 6 from J, leaving 12 bases between them. The CDR3 spells CASSLLTWDTQYF. CDR3 nucleotide sequence: TGTGCCAGCAGCCTACTCACGTGGGATACGCAGTATTTT.

V and J are TRBV4-3 and TRBJ2-3; 12 nucleotides agree with TRBD2. V shed 0 bases, J shed 10 bases, and the junction held 5 bases outside the gene matches. This CDR3 region has 15 residues. Germline values: CDR1 LGHNA, CDR2 YSLEER. The CDR3 DNA follows: TGCGCCAGCAGCCAAGAGTCTAGCGGGAGGGCACCGCAGTATTTT. Translating it yields CASSQESSGRAPQYF.